These 5 T cell receptor beta chains originate from one sample sequenced in a study of T cell responses to AZD1222 COVID-19 vaccine (dated by TCRdb to the early 2020s). Library preparation used the immunoSEQ multiplex PCR assay. TCRdb took this table from immuneACCESS and kept in-frame rearrangements with V and J called. Such tables lack part of the clones; where checked against another copy, unresolved V genes explain under half of the gap, and the rest is unexplained. In this sample the table shows 150,000 to 200,000 clones, more than 80% of which occur a single time. Of the sample, roughly 6% falls within the top ten clones. The time point label for this specimen denotes: baseline before first vaccination. Here the sequenced sample was peripheral blood, taken on day 0 of AZD1222 vaccination. The receptor source for this set is an adult in good health.

This clone was seen once. The gene calls are TRBV7-2 and TRBJ1-3; 9 positions agree with TRBD1. The V gene's germline CDR1 is SGHTA and CDR2 FQGNSA. The CDR3 loop spans 17 amino acids. The junction had 7 bases not matched to a gene; V was cut back by 2 bases and J by 2 bases. CDR3 DNA sequence: TGTGCCAGCAGCTTAAGCCCGGACAGGGGAACTGGAAACACCATATATTTT. Protein product: CASSLSPDRGTGNTIYF.

The V gene is TRBV6-5, the J gene TRBJ1-2, with D unresolved. Deletions cut 2 bases from V and 1 base from J, with 5 bases between. CDR1 is MNHEY, CDR2 SVGAGI, per germline. The CDR3 spans 13 residues. The CDR3 bases are TGTGCCAGCAGTTACATCAGTAACTATGGCTACACCTTC. This encodes CASSYISNYGYTF.

This rearrangement joins TRBV19 to TRBJ1-5; D unresolved. Trimming took 5 bases from V and 0 from J, leaving 20 bases between them. This CDR3 contains 18 residues. Germline-derived CDR1 and CDR2 are LNHDA and SQIVND (reference sequence). The DNA for the CDR3 is TGTGCCAGTAGTCCCCTCCCTCCTGACACGATTAGCAATCAGCCCCAGCATTTT. This codes for CASSPLPPDTISNQPQHF.

The genes are TRBV10-3 and TRBJ1-6, with 8 bases aligning to TRBD1. Germline CDR1 is ENHRY and CDR2 is SYGVKD. The V and J ends lost 6 bases and 10 bases, in that order; junction bases with no gene match: 8. CDR3 length: 14 amino acids. The CDR3 region has the DNA TGTGCCATCAGGGAGACAGGGGACGGGTCACCCCTCCACTTT. This codes for CAIRETGDGSPLHF.

J is TRBJ2-1 and V is TRBV5-1; D not resolved. Germline CDR1 SGHRS, CDR2 YFSETQ. The CDR3 loop spans 16 amino acids. V lost 0 bases to trimming and J lost 0 bases, with 10 bases between them. CDR3 sequence reads: CASSLASRSSYNEQFF. The CDR3 DNA is TGCGCCAGCAGCTTGGCCAGCAGGAGCTCCTACAATGAGCAGTTCTTC.